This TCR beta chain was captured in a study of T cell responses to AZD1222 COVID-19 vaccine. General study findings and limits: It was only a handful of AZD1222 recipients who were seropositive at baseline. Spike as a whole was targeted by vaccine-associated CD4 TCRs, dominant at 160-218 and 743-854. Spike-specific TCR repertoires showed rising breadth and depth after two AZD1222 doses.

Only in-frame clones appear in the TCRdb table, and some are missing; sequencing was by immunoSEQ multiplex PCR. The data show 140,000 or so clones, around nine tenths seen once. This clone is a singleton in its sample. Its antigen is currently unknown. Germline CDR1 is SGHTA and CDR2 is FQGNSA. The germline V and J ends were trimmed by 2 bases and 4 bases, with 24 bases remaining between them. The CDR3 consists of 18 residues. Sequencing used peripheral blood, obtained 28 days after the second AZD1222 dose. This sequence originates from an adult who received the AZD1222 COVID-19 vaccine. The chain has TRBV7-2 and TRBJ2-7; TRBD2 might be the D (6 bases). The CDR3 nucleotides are TGTGCCAGCAGCTTAACGGGCCCCACGGGACTCAGGAGTTACGAGCAGTACTTC. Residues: CASSLTGPTGLRSYEQYF.